This entry concerns a single T cell receptor beta chain. This record belongs to a study of blood T cell repertoires in COVID-19. Study overall: Italy, Spain and the United States were the sources of the convalescent and acute COVID-19 samples.

The CDR3 runs to 17 residues. The germline CDR1 and CDR2 sequences are KGHSH and LQKENI. V dropped 0 bases and J dropped 6; count of bases not matched to a gene: 10. The assay was immunoSEQ multiplex PCR, and TCRdb's table has in-frame clones only and misses some. Altogether 100,000 to 150,000 clones are present, roughly four fifths being singletons, with the ten largest covering 17%. During active infection, Seattle patients enrolled and were then monitored through disease. The chain employs TRBV18 and TRBJ2-2, with 7 bases lining up with TRBD1. The clonotype was recovered from a man aged 30 to 39 with COVID-19, enrolled during active disease. Sequencing input: peripheral blood. CDR3 bases: TGTGCCAGCTCACCACCCTCCCGGACAGGACCCGCCGGGGAGCTGTTTTTT. Amino acid sequence: CASSPPSRTGPAGELFF.